Described below is a single T cell receptor beta chain sequence and its context. Its antigen is currently unknown. One entry per CDR3 protein results from TCRdb running MiXCR on the 5' RACE reads. This table holds roughly 750,000 distinct CDR3 sequences, over 20% found once. The data are from a study of identical twins. Study-wide results and limits: Compared with models, monozygotic twins showed more out-of-frame TCR alpha sharing.

V gave up 2 bases and J gave up 7 bases, with 16 bases separating them. This CDR3 spans 15 amino acids. The germline V gene has CDR1 SGHKS and CDR2 YYEKEE (reference sequence). The same data also contributed to another study, on T cells expressing NK-cell markers.

The chain links TRBV5-5 to TRBJ1-5; D unclear. The clonotype comes from a woman between 18 and 29 years old in good health. Material: PBMCs. The CDR3 is CASSLAGLGIQPQHF. CDR3 nucleotide sequence: TGTGCCAGCAGCTTAGCCGGGTTAGGGATCCAGCCCCAGCATTTT.